Below are 22 T cell receptor beta chains sequenced from a single sample in a study of PD-1 blockade in classical Hodgkin lymphoma. Noted time point: cycle 4 day 1 (C4D1), after about 6 weeks of nivolumab. No patient escaped relapse after autologous stem cell transplantation, and brentuximab vedotin exposure varied. The data were produced by immunoSEQ multiplex PCR, yet TCRdb's version contains in-frame clones alone and is incomplete. The data hold 50,000 to 65,000 clones, with more than 90% observed a single time. Sequenced material: peripheral blood mononuclear cells (PBMCs), taken before the fourth cycle of nivolumab. These receptor sequences come from a human donor with classical Hodgkin lymphoma.

The V and J genes are TRBV9 and TRBJ2-3, with D perhaps matching TRBD1 (6 bases). Trimming took 0 bases from V and 2 from J, leaving 13 bases between them. Germline lookup yields CDR1 SGDLS and CDR2 YYNGEE. The length of the CDR3 is 16 residues. In nucleotides, the CDR3 is TGTGCCAGCAGCGTAGTAGGGGGACATCTCACAGATACGCAGTATTTT. It yields the protein CASSVVGGHLTDTQYF.

The chain links TRBV5-4 to TRBJ2-7; unclear D gene. The CDR3 totals 13 residues. The V gene's germline CDR1 is SGHNT and CDR2 YYREEE (reference sequence). The V and J ends lost 4 bases and 4 bases respectively, with 12 bases between them. CDR3 coding DNA: TGTGCCAGCAGCCCGCTAACAGAGTACGAGCAGTACTTC. Translated: CASSPLTEYEQYF. The variable domain in full, with the rest retrieved from reference TRBV5-4 and TRBJ2-7, is ETGVTQSPTHLIKTRGQQVTLRCSSQSGHNTVSWYQQALGQGPQFIFQYYREEENGRGNFPPRFSGLQFPNYSSELNVNALELDDSALYLCASSPLTEYEQYFGPGTRLTVT.

The chain carries TRBV5-8 and TRBJ1-5, with unresolved D. Germline V CDR1 and CDR2: SGHTS, YDEGEE. The CDR3 totals 13 residues. The V and J ends lost 0 bases and 7 bases respectively, with 8 bases between them. The CDR3 DNA sequence: TGTGCCAGCAGCTTGGACGTGAGACAGCCCCAGCATTTT. This translates into CASSLDVRQPQHF.

The chain employs TRBV30 and TRBJ2-1; unclear D gene. Germline V lookup: CDR1 GTSNPN, CDR2 SVGIG (reference sequence). Trimming pared 2 bases from V and 8 bases from J, leaving 7 bases between. The CDR3 covers 11 residues. The CDR3 protein is CAWSPSHEQFF. The CDR3 nucleotides are TGTGCCTGGAGTCCAAGCCATGAGCAGTTCTTC. Using reference TRBV30 and TRBJ2-1 for the parts outside the CDR3, the full variable domain is SQTIHQWPATLVQPVGSPLSLECTVEGTSNPNLYWYRQAAGRGLQLLFYSVGIGQISSEVPQNLSASRPQDRQFILSSKKLLLSDSGFYLCAWSPSHEQFFGPGTRLTVL.

The gene calls are TRBV19 and TRBJ2-2; 12 bases are shared with TRBD2. Germline trimming cut 5 bases from V and 0 bases from J; bases unmatched to any gene: 4. CDR1 is LNHDA and CDR2 is SQIVND in the germline V gene (reference sequence). CDR3 length: 17 amino acids. The CDR3 sequence: CASSYLAGGPNTGELFF. The CDR3, as DNA: TGTGCCAGTAGTTACCTAGCGGGAGGGCCGAACACCGGGGAGCTGTTTTTT.

The chain joins TRBV10-2 to TRBJ2-1; tentative D call: TRBD2 (6 bases). The CDR3 covers 12 residues. Germline loops: CDR1 WSHSY, CDR2 SAAADI. The ends were cut back, 7 bases at V and 9 bases at J, with 13 bases in the middle. CDR3 sequence (DNA): TGCGCCAGCACCGACCCTAGCGCTGAGCAGTTCTTC. Amino acids: CASTDPSAEQFF.

The chain uses TRBV28 and TRBJ2-5; 9 nucleotides line up with TRBD1. CDR3 size: 17 residues. The V and J ends lost 7 bases and 4 bases, in that order; junction bases with no gene match: 16. Per germline, CDR1 MDHEN and CDR2 SYDVKM. This CDR3 reads CASTDNTPGQGGETQYF. CDR3 sequence (DNA): TGTGCCAGCACAGATAATACTCCGGGACAGGGTGGAGAGACCCAGTACTTC. The full variable domain, rest sourced from reference TRBV28 and TRBJ2-5, is DVKVTQSSRYLVKRTGEKVFLECVQDMDHENMFWYRQDPGLGLRLIYFSYDVKMKEKGDIPEGYSVSREKKERFSLILESASTNQTSMYLCASTDNTPGQGGETQYFGPGTRLLVL.

V and J are TRBV6-1 and TRBJ2-3; 7 bases agree with TRBD2. The length of the CDR3 is 14 residues. Per the germline V gene, CDR1 is MNHNS and CDR2 is SASEGT. The junction had 5 bases not matched to a gene; V was cut back by 2 bases and J by 6 bases. CDR3 loop: CASSERDGRDTQYF. The DNA of the CDR3 is TGTGCCAGCAGTGAAAGGGACGGGAGGGATACGCAGTATTTT.

The gene calls are TRBV27 and TRBJ2-4, with a weak D call TRBD2 (6 bases). V lost 3 bases, J lost 1 base, and 16 bases lay in between. The germline CDR1 and CDR2 sequences are MNHEY and SMNVEV (reference sequence). CDR3 size: 17 residues. CDR3 sequence reads: CASSFFGGVAAKNIQYF. The CDR3 DNA reads as TGTGCCAGCAGTTTCTTTGGCGGGGTGGCCGCCAAAAACATTCAGTACTTC.

This clone was found many times. The genes are TRBV6-5 and TRBJ1-1; no reliable D call. Trimming cost V 6 bases and J 7 bases, with 18 bases left between them. CDR1 is MNHEY and CDR2 is SVGAGI in the germline V gene. The length of the CDR3 is 14 residues. CDR3 nucleotides: TGTGCCAGCAGCCCGACCGGGTCCGGGTTTGAAGCTTTCTTT. It specifies CASSPTGSGFEAFF.

The V and J genes are TRBV6-5 and TRBJ1-3; D might be TRBD1 (5 bases). CDR3 length equals 14 residues. Germline loops: CDR1 MNHEY, CDR2 SVGAGI. Trimming removed 5 bases from V and 0 bases from J, with 8 bases in between. Here the CDR3 DNA reads TGTGCCAGCAGTCCAGGGCCCTCTGGAAACACCATATATTTT. As protein: CASSPGPSGNTIYF.

The chain employs TRBV6-1 and TRBJ2-7; D might be TRBD1 (6 bases). CDR1 is MNHNS, CDR2 SASEGT, per germline. The CDR3 contains 14 residues. The germline V and J ends were trimmed by 6 bases and 4 bases, with 16 bases remaining between them. In DNA form, the CDR3 reads TGTGCCAGCAGCACCGGGACATCGAAGTACGAGCAGTACTTC. This gives the protein CASSTGTSKYEQYF.

The chain is built from TRBV5-1 and TRBJ2-5, with 10 positions matching TRBD2. The CDR3 is made up of 17 amino acids. Trimming removed 4 bases from V and 0 bases from J; junction bases left unmatched: 9. The V gene's germline CDR1 is SGHRS and CDR2 YFSETQ. The CDR3: CASSAKLLAGYQETQYF. The CDR3 DNA sequence: TGCGCCAGCAGCGCCAAACTACTAGCGGGATACCAAGAGACCCAGTACTTC.

The chain has TRBV6-1 and TRBJ2-2; D gene ambiguous. This CDR3 has 14 amino acids. The V gene's germline CDR1 is MNHNS and CDR2 SASEGT. Trimming left V 6 bases short and J 7 bases short, with 15 bases between. CDR3 sequence reads: CASSALVGGGELFF. Written as DNA, the CDR3 is TGTGCCAGCAGCGCACTCGTGGGCGGCGGGGAGCTGTTTTTT.

The chain carries TRBV27 and TRBJ2-5, with 13 bases lining up with TRBD2. Losses at the gene ends were 5 bases for V and 5 bases for J; bases not matched to a gene: 8. CDR1 is MNHEY and CDR2 is SMNVEV in the germline V gene (reference sequence). This CDR3 comprises 16 residues. Here the CDR3 DNA reads TGTGCCAGCAGTCAAGGACTAGCGGGAGTGGGGGAGACCCAGTACTTC. Protein sequence: CASSQGLAGVGETQYF.

In this sample, this clone turned up once. The V call is TRBV7-6, the J call TRBJ2-1; weak D call: TRBD2 (7 bases). V was pared by 8 bases and J by 8 bases, with 22 bases between. The germline V gene encodes CDR1 SGHVS and CDR2 FNYEAQ. The CDR3 extends over 15 amino acids. The CDR3 sequence: CASRDAGAGRDEQFF. DNA for the CDR3: TGTGCCAGCCGCGACGCGGGGGCAGGGCGCGATGAGCAGTTCTTC.

The CDR3 is CASRLRTGAGNTEAFF. The CDR3 DNA reads TGTGCAAGTCGCCTAAGGACAGGGGCGGGGAACACTGAAGCTTTCTTT. This chain connects TRBV12-2 to TRBJ1-1; TRBD1 is the table's D call, not checked against the DNA. TRBV12-2 is classified as a pseudogene. CDR3 length: 16 residues.

The chain carries TRBV11-2 and TRBJ2-7; TRBD1 is a possible D gene (6 bases). V shed 3 bases and J shed 2 bases, with 14 bases lying between them. Looked up from germline, CDR1 is SGHAT and CDR2 is FQNNGV. The CDR3 totals 15 residues. The CDR3 loop is CASSFSGAGAYEQYF. CDR3 coding DNA: TGTGCCAGCAGCTTTTCAGGGGCCGGGGCCTACGAGCAGTACTTC. Variable domain in full (rest from reference TRBV11-2 and TRBJ2-7): EAGVAQSPRYKIIEKRQSVAFWCNPISGHATLYWYQQILGQGPKLLIQFQNNGVVDDSQLPKDRFSAERLKGVDSTLKIQPAKLEDSAVYLCASSFSGAGAYEQYFGPGTRLTVT.

The genes are TRBV30 and TRBJ1-3; TRBD1 agrees at 7 bases. The CDR3 length is 16 residues. The germline V gene encodes CDR1 GTSNPN and CDR2 SVGIG (reference sequence). With 1 base clipped from V and 2 bases from J, the junction kept 8 bases outside the gene matches. The CDR3, as DNA: TGTGCCTGGAGTGCACTACAGACAGGGACTGGAAACACCATATATTTT. The encoded protein is CAWSALQTGTGNTIYF. Full variable domain (rest looked up from reference TRBV30 and TRBJ1-3): SQTIHQWPATLVQPVGSPLSLECTVEGTSNPNLYWYRQAAGRGLQLLFYSVGIGQISSEVPQNLSASRPQDRQFILSSKKLLLSDSGFYLCAWSALQTGTGNTIYFGEGSWLTVV.

The chain links TRBV9 to TRBJ1-5; perhaps TRBD1 as D (6 bases). The CDR3 contains 13 residues. Germline V gives CDR1 SGDLS, CDR2 YYNGEE. Trimming removed 4 bases at V and 4 bases at J, with 9 bases between. The CDR3 bases are TGTGCCAGCAGCAGGACAGTAAATCAGCCCCAGCATTTT. Translating gives CASSRTVNQPQHF. Supplemented by reference TRBV9 and TRBJ1-5, the full variable domain reads DSGVTQTPKHLITATGQRVTLRCSPRSGDLSVYWYQQSLDQGLQFLIQYYNGEERAKGNILERFSAQQFPDLHSELNLSSLELGDSALYFCASSRTVNQPQHFGDGTRLSIL.

This chain uses TRBV7-9 with TRBJ2-7; the D is unclear. There are 13 residues in the CDR3. Trimming shortened V by 3 bases and J by 2 bases, and 8 bases separated the two germline ends. Looked up from germline, CDR1 is SEHNR and CDR2 is FQNEAQ (reference sequence). For the CDR3, the DNA is TGTGCCAGCAGCTTTTTGGAGACCTACGAGCAGTACTTC. Translated: CASSFLETYEQYF.

The chain links TRBV2 to TRBJ2-7, with a weak D call TRBD1 (5 bases). The CDR3 is 12 amino acids. The V gene's germline CDR1 is SNHLY and CDR2 FYNNEI. V lost 6 bases and J 6 bases, leaving 12 bases between the germline ends. The CDR3 region is CASRRQWGEQYF. The CDR3 nucleotides read TGTGCCAGCAGACGACAGTGGGGCGAGCAGTACTTC.